These 32 T cell receptor beta chains were all obtained from the same sample, sequenced in a study of blood T cell repertoires in COVID-19. TCRdb keeps only in-frame clones here, not all; method: immunoSEQ multiplex PCR. The profile shows roughly 68,000 clones, around four fifths of them singletons. The sample taken for sequencing was peripheral blood. These receptors came from a woman aged 80 or over with acute or convalescent COVID-19.

The chain couples TRBV27 to TRBJ1-6; D is possibly TRBD1 (5 bases). This CDR3 has 14 residues. In germline, CDR1 is MNHEY, CDR2 SMNVEV (reference sequence). V gave up 6 bases and J gave up 12 bases, with 18 bases separating them. CDR3 coding DNA: TGTGCCAGCAGATGGGGACGCGGGGCCGTACCCCTCCACTTT. It codes for CASRWGRGAVPLHF.

The V gene is TRBV7-2, the J gene TRBJ1-3; no reliable D call. Trimming took 1 base from V and 3 from J, leaving 13 bases between them. This CDR3 contains 16 residues. In germline, CDR1 is SGHTA, CDR2 FQGNSA. The CDR3 nucleotides read TGTGCCAGCAGCTTAGTAGCCAGCCGTCTTGGAAACACCATATATTTT. The encoded protein is CASSLVASRLGNTIYF.

V usage is TRBV5-1 and J usage is TRBJ1-6; 7 nucleotides agree with TRBD1. Germline assignment: CDR1 SGHRS and CDR2 YFSETQ. V dropped 4 bases and J dropped 9; count of bases not matched to a gene: 10. This CDR3 has 15 amino acids. DNA for the CDR3: TGCGCCAGCAGCCGGAAAGGGGACAGCGGTTCACCCCTCCACTTT. The encoded protein is CASSRKGDSGSPLHF. The entire variable domain, with the rest obtained from reference TRBV5-1 and TRBJ1-6, is as follows: KAGVTQTPRYLIKTRGQQVTLSCSPISGHRSVSWYQQTPGQGLQFLFEYFSETQRNKGNFPGRFSGRQFSNSRSEMNVSTLELGDSALYLCASSRKGDSGSPLHFGNGTRLTVT.

The V call is TRBV30, the J call TRBJ1-2, with D possibly TRBD1 on 6 matching bases. CDR1 and CDR2 (germline): GTSNPN, SVGIG (reference sequence). The V end was cut by 4 bases, the J end by 7 bases, with 19 bases between. CDR3 length: 14 amino acids. The CDR3 is CAWTSGQPFGGYTF. DNA of the CDR3: TGTGCCTGGACCTCCGGACAGCCGTTTGGTGGCTACACCTTC.

This clone showed up just once. The genes are TRBV5-1 and TRBJ2-7; a weak D match, TRBD2 (6 bases). The CDR3 runs to 13 residues. The V and J ends lost 9 bases and 2 bases respectively, with 15 bases between them. Germline CDR1 is SGHRS and CDR2 is YFSETQ. CDR3 in amino acids: CATSFGGTYEQYF. CDR3 sequence (DNA): TGCGCCACCTCCTTTGGAGGGACCTACGAGCAGTACTTC.

V is TRBV19 and J is TRBJ1-5, with a tentative D call TRBD1 (6 bases). The CDR3 extends over 14 amino acids. V lost 9 bases and J 0 bases, leaving 12 bases between the germline ends. The germline CDR1 and CDR2 sequences are LNHDA and SQIVND (reference sequence). CDR3 sequence reads: CASTRTVSNQPQHF. The CDR3 nucleotides are TGTGCCAGCACAAGGACAGTTAGCAATCAGCCCCAGCATTTT.

This chain connects TRBV7-3 to TRBJ2-1, with a possible D match to TRBD2 (6 bases). Germline V gene data show CDR1 as SGHTA and CDR2 as FQGTGA. This CDR3 comprises 16 residues. V lost 4 bases to trimming and J lost 4 bases, with 17 bases between them. The CDR3 loop is CASSSGTSGLYNEQFF. The CDR3 DNA reads TGTGCCAGCAGCTCGGGGACGAGCGGGCTATACAATGAGCAGTTCTTC.

This chain joins TRBV3-1 (or the pseudogene TRBV3-2) and TRBJ1-1; 9 nucleotides agree with TRBD1. This CDR3 region has 13 residues. Germline V lookup: CDR1 LGHDT, CDR2 YNNKEL (reference sequence). Unmatched junction bases numbered 12, after V lost 7 bases and J lost 12 bases. CDR3 loop: CASTSIQGAQTFF. The CDR3 bases are TGTGCCAGCACCTCAATACAGGGGGCCCAGACTTTCTTT.

The rearrangement uses TRBV30 and TRBJ1-2; D uncertain. Germline CDR1 is GTSNPN and CDR2 is SVGIG (reference sequence). Between the trimmed V and J ends, which lost 2 bases and 7 bases, there was a span of 11 bases. CDR3 length equals 12 residues. The CDR3 region is CAWSRGVFGYTF. DNA for the CDR3: TGTGCCTGGAGTCGGGGAGTTTTTGGCTACACCTTC. Looking up the rest from reference TRBV30 and TRBJ1-2 gives the full variable domain: SQTIHQWPATLVQPVGSPLSLECTVEGTSNPNLYWYRQAAGRGLQLLFYSVGIGQISSEVPQNLSASRPQDRQFILSSKKLLLSDSGFYLCAWSRGVFGYTFGSGTRLTVV.

The gene calls are TRBV18 and TRBJ1-2; 7 bases fit TRBD1. CDR1 and CDR2 from the germline V gene are KGHSH and LQKENI. The ends lost 3 bases at V and 7 bases at J; junction bases unmatched: 8. The CDR3 spans 14 residues. The CDR3 DNA sequence: TGTGCCAGCTCACCCGACAGGGCATGGAGTGGCTACACCTTC. This translates into CASSPDRAWSGYTF.

This chain uses TRBV30 with TRBJ1-5; 7 bases fit TRBD1. Germline trimming cut 3 bases from V and 0 bases from J; bases unmatched to any gene: 8. CDR3 length equals 16 residues. Germline V gives CDR1 GTSNPN, CDR2 SVGIG (reference sequence). The DNA for the CDR3 is TGTGCCTGGAGGATGAGGGGGCTTGATAGCAATCAGCCCCAGCATTTT. Translation gives CAWRMRGLDSNQPQHF.

The chain employs TRBV19 and TRBJ1-2; the D is unclear. Trimming cost V 3 bases and J 4 bases, with 6 bases left between them. From germline, CDR1 is LNHDA and CDR2 SQIVND (reference sequence). The CDR3 loop spans 12 amino acids. CDR3 sequence reads: CASSIRSYGYTF. The CDR3 bases are TGTGCCAGTAGTATCCGGAGCTATGGCTACACCTTC.

This chain uses TRBV6-5 with TRBJ1-1, with a tentative D call TRBD1 (5 bases). Germline V gene lookup returns CDR1 MNHEY and CDR2 SVGAGI. The V end lost 2 bases, the J end lost 2 bases, and 12 bases lay between the germline ends. This CDR3 has 15 residues. The CDR3 loop reads CASSYPRVTNTEAFF. The CDR3 DNA reads TGTGCCAGCAGTTACCCCAGGGTTACAAACACTGAAGCTTTCTTT.

The chain links TRBV2 to TRBJ1-1, with D possibly being TRBD1 (6 bases). The CDR3 covers 14 residues. CDR1 and CDR2 (germline): SNHLY, FYNNEI. Trimming stripped 6 bases from V and 0 bases from J, with 11 bases between. This chain's CDR3 is CASRSRDMNTEAFF. The CDR3 bases are TGTGCCAGCAGGTCCCGGGACATGAACACTGAAGCTTTCTTT. Combining the CDR3 with reference TRBV2 and TRBJ1-1 gives the whole variable domain EPEVTQTPSHQVTQMGQEVILRCVPISNHLYFYWYRQILGQKVEFLVSFYNNEISEKSEIFDDQFSVERPDGSNFTLKIRSTKLEDSAMYFCASRSRDMNTEAFFGQGTRLTVV.

This chain uses TRBV25-1 with TRBJ2-4, with D possibly being TRBD2 (5 bases). This CDR3 has 15 residues. Germline V CDR1 and CDR2: MGHDK, SYGVNS. Trimming cost V 2 bases and J 2 bases, with 10 bases left between them. CDR3 sequence (DNA): TGTGCCAGCAGTGAAGCGGGCGCGACCAAAAACATTCAGTACTTC. Its protein is CASSEAGATKNIQYF.

A remark on this clone: Mismatch with germline at one junction end may stem from a read error. V usage is TRBV2 and J usage is TRBJ1-5; TRBD1 is a possible D gene (6 bases). Germline values: CDR1 SNHLY, CDR2 FYNNEI. The CDR3 consists of 15 residues. CDR3 coding DNA: TGTGCCAGCACTGAACAGGGTACCCTCAATCAGCCCCAGCATTTT. Translated: CASTEQGTLNQPQHF.

The gene calls are TRBV19 and TRBJ2-3; 9 positions agree with TRBD2. After removal of 4 bases from V and 3 bases from J, the junction contained 2 bases not matched to a gene. CDR3 length: 14 amino acids. The germline V gene encodes CDR1 LNHDA and CDR2 SQIVND (reference sequence). Here the CDR3 reads CASSSGRATDTQYF. The CDR3 bases are TGTGCCAGTAGTAGCGGGAGGGCAACAGATACGCAGTATTTT.

CDR3 in amino acids: CASGLQGRGPNQPQHF. The CDR3 nucleotides are TGTGCTAGTGGTTTGCAGGGTCGTGGTCCTAATCAGCCCCAGCATTTT. The J gene is TRBJ1-5, the V gene TRBV12-5, with a weak D call TRBD1 (5 bases). V was trimmed by 2 bases and J by 4 bases, leaving 15 bases between them. This CDR3 comprises 16 residues. Germline V gene data show CDR1 as LGHNT and CDR2 as FRNRAP.

The genes are TRBV5-1 and TRBJ1-4; D is undetermined. CDR3 length equals 11 residues. Germline loops: CDR1 SGHRS, CDR2 YFSETQ. V shed 2 bases and J shed 8 bases, with 4 bases lying between them. The CDR3 protein is CASSFEEKLFF. In DNA form, the CDR3 reads TGCGCCAGCAGCTTTGAGGAAAAACTGTTTTTT.

The chain joins TRBV19 to TRBJ1-1; TRBD1 matches 9 bases. The CDR3 extends over 17 amino acids. The V gene end was trimmed by 2 bases and the J gene end by 1 base; junction bases not matched to a gene: 8. CDR1 is LNHDA and CDR2 is SQIVND in the germline V gene (reference sequence). CDR3 in DNA: TGTGCCAGTAGTATAACCACCGGGACAGGGTCGAACACTGAAGCTTTCTTT. Protein sequence: CASSITTGTGSNTEAFF. The variable domain in full, with the rest retrieved from reference TRBV19 and TRBJ1-1, is DGGITQSPKYLFRKEGQNVTLSCEQNLNHDAMYWYRQDPGQGLRLIYYSQIVNDFQKGDIAEGYSVSREKKESFPLTVTSAQKNPTAFYLCASSITTGTGSNTEAFFGQGTRLTVV.

V and J are TRBV19 and TRBJ2-7; D gene ambiguous. CDR3 length equals 13 residues. Trimming left V 0 bases short and J 2 bases short, with 5 bases between. In germline, CDR1 is LNHDA, CDR2 SQIVND (reference sequence). The CDR3 coding sequence is TGTGCCAGTAGTATAGAAAGAGCCTACGAGCAGTACTTC. Residues: CASSIERAYEQYF.

The chain links TRBV12-3 or TRBV12-4 to TRBJ1-6; the D is unclear. The V end was cut by 6 bases, the J end by 7 bases, with 7 bases between. There are 12 residues in the CDR3. CDR3 loop: CASSSLNSPLHF. The CDR3 nucleotides are TGTGCCAGCAGCTCTCTCAATTCACCCCTCCACTTT.

This chain uses TRBV6-1 with TRBJ2-5, with 10 bases fitting TRBD2. The CDR3 extends over 15 amino acids. The V gene end was trimmed by 2 bases and the J gene end by 3 bases; junction bases not matched to a gene: 3. Per germline, CDR1 MNHNS and CDR2 SASEGT. This CDR3 reads CASSERLAGEETQYF. CDR3 sequence (DNA): TGTGCCAGCAGTGAACGGCTAGCGGGGGAAGAGACCCAGTACTTC.

The chain joins TRBV21-1 to TRBJ2-1; the DNA was not compared with TRBD1, the D call given in the table. TRBV21-1 is termed a pseudogene. The CDR3 runs to 15 residues. The chain's CDR3 is CASREGQGRTGEQFF. The CDR3, as DNA: TGTGCCAGCAGGGAAGGACAGGGTCGGACTGGTGAGCAGTTCTTC.

The chain uses TRBV12-3 or TRBV12-4 and TRBJ1-1; D gene unclear. V was shortened by 4 bases and J by 0 bases, with 6 bases between the two germline ends. The CDR3 runs 13 residues. CDR3: CASSSSVNTEAFF. The CDR3 bases are TGTGCCAGCAGTTCCTCAGTGAACACTGAAGCTTTCTTT.

The chain couples TRBV18 to TRBJ1-1; no clear D. Trimming took off 5 bases at V and 5 bases at J, with 15 bases between the two ends. Germline-derived CDR1 and CDR2 are KGHSH and LQKENI. This CDR3 is 14 amino acids long. The CDR3 sequence is CASSAAPRRTEAFF. CDR3 DNA sequence: TGTGCCAGCTCAGCAGCCCCCAGGAGGACTGAAGCTTTCTTT.

This clone showed up just once. The chain uses TRBV18 and TRBJ2-7; D not certain. The CDR3 spans 15 residues. The V and J ends lost 1 base and 2 bases respectively, with 12 bases between them. Germline V gene data show CDR1 as KGHSH and CDR2 as LQKENI. CDR3 amino acids: CASSPLVRMTYEQYF. DNA of the CDR3: TGTGCCAGCTCACCACTTGTCAGGATGACCTACGAGCAGTACTTC. The full variable domain, with the rest looked up from reference TRBV18 and TRBJ2-7, is NAGVMQNPRHLVRRRGQEARLRCSPMKGHSHVYWYRQLPEEGLKFMVYLQKENIIDESGMPKERFSAEFPKEGPSILRIQQVVRGDSAAYFCASSPLVRMTYEQYFGPGTRLTVT.

The chain recombines TRBV11-3 with TRBJ1-3; D is perhaps TRBD1 (5 bases). Germline loops: CDR1 SGHNT, CDR2 YENEEA. The CDR3 runs to 17 residues. V lost 0 bases, J lost 0 bases, and 12 bases lay in between. The CDR3 nucleotides read TGTGCCAGCAGCTTAGATTGGGGACTCCTCTCTGGAAACACCATATATTTT. The encoded protein is CASSLDWGLLSGNTIYF.

The chain is built from TRBV30 and TRBJ2-6; D is unresolved. Germline CDR1 is GTSNPN and CDR2 is SVGIG (reference sequence). Trimming left V 2 bases short and J 0 bases short, with 8 bases between. The CDR3 has 15 amino acids. The CDR3 spells CAWSRVLSGANVLTF. The CDR3 DNA follows: TGTGCCTGGAGTAGAGTCCTCTCTGGGGCCAACGTCCTGACTTTC.

V is TRBV5-1 and J is TRBJ2-2; 7 positions match TRBD2. The trim removed 1 base at V and 1 base at J, leaving 4 bases unmatched. The germline gives CDR1 SGHRS, CDR2 YFSETQ. The CDR3 is 16 amino acids. The CDR3 is CASSLPGGRNTGELFF. DNA for the CDR3: TGCGCCAGCAGCTTGCCGGGGGGTCGGAACACCGGGGAGCTGTTTTTT.

The chain couples TRBV5-1 to TRBJ2-7; 8 bases map to TRBD2. This CDR3 is built from 14 residues. The germline CDR1 and CDR2 sequences are SGHRS and YFSETQ. J gave up 4 bases and V 3 bases, and 6 bases lay outside the gene matches. This CDR3 reads CASSSGGGGYEQYF. DNA of the CDR3: TGCGCCAGCAGCTCGGGAGGGGGTGGTTACGAGCAGTACTTC.

This chain links TRBV19 with TRBJ2-2; 9 positions agree with TRBD2. CDR3 length equals 15 residues. V shed 6 bases and J 6 bases; nucleotides not matched to a gene: 8. Germline V gene data show CDR1 as LNHDA and CDR2 as SQIVND (reference sequence). The CDR3 region has the DNA TGTGCCAGTAGAGTGTCTACTAGCGGGTCCGGGGAGCTGTTTTTT. Translated: CASRVSTSGSGELFF.